The 24 T cell receptor beta chains reported below all come from one sample, sequenced in a study of blood T cell repertoires in COVID-19. Assay used: immunoSEQ multiplex PCR; TCRdb lists only in-frame clones, some missing. The sample consists of about 190,000 clones, around 83% of them appearing once. The sample consisted of peripheral blood. Receptors were obtained from a man between 50 and 59 years old with active or convalescent COVID-19.

The chain uses TRBV29-1 and TRBJ2-7; a weak D match, TRBD1 (6 bases). The CDR3 covers 14 residues. V lost 6 bases and J 2 bases, leaving 17 bases between the germline ends. Looked up from germline, CDR1 is SQVTM and CDR2 is ANQGSEA. The CDR3 nucleotides are TGCAGCGTCACCGCCTGGGGACAAACCTACGAGCAGTACTTC. Translated: CSVTAWGQTYEQYF.

This rearrangement joins TRBV3-1 (or the pseudogene TRBV3-2) to TRBJ1-4; unclear D gene. Germline lookup yields CDR1 LGHDT and CDR2 YNNKEL (reference sequence). V lost 1 base to trimming and J lost 8 bases, with 11 bases between them. The CDR3 extends over 14 amino acids. The CDR3 protein is CASSQGGFNEKLFF. CDR3 DNA: TGTGCCAGCAGCCAAGGAGGGTTCAACGAAAAACTGTTTTTT.

This chain joins TRBV7-9 and TRBJ2-1, with D perhaps matching TRBD2 (7 bases). The CDR3 consists of 16 residues. CDR1 and CDR2 from the germline V gene are SEHNR and FQNEAQ (reference sequence). The V gene lost 0 bases and the J gene lost 1 base, with 10 bases spanning the gap. The CDR3 sequence: CASSLAGGRSYNEQFF. CDR3 in DNA: TGTGCCAGCAGCTTAGCGGGGGGGCGATCCTACAATGAGCAGTTCTTC. The whole variable domain, remainder taken from reference TRBV7-9 and TRBJ2-1, is DTGVSQNPRHKITKRGQNVTFRCDPISEHNRLYWYRQTLGQGPEFLTYFQNEAQLEKSRLLSDRFSAERPKGSFSTLEIQRTEQGDSAMYLCASSLAGGRSYNEQFFGPGTRLTVL.

In its sample, this clone ranks as medium-sized. The chain is built from TRBV27 and TRBJ1-2, with a weak D call TRBD1 (6 bases). V was clipped by 3 bases and J by 0 bases, with 20 bases between them. The CDR3 contains 18 residues. Germline V lookup: CDR1 MNHEY, CDR2 SMNVEV (reference sequence). In DNA form, the CDR3 reads TGTGCCAGCAGTTTTATCCAGGGAACGACAGGAGCTAACTATGGCTACACCTTC. Translated, it gives CASSFIQGTTGANYGYTF.

The chain couples TRBV30 to TRBJ1-2; no firm D call. The CDR3 runs 13 residues. CDR1 and CDR2 (germline): GTSNPN, SVGIG (reference sequence). V was shortened by 5 bases and J by 9 bases, with 19 bases between the two germline ends. CDR3 in DNA: TGTGCCTGGGTCACCCCGCAGTCCAGAAGCTACACCTTC. Its translation is CAWVTPQSRSYTF. Together with reference TRBV30 and TRBJ1-2, the CDR3 gives the full variable domain: SQTIHQWPATLVQPVGSPLSLECTVEGTSNPNLYWYRQAAGRGLQLLFYSVGIGQISSEVPQNLSASRPQDRQFILSSKKLLLSDSGFYLCAWVTPQSRSYTFGSGTRLTVV.

V is TRBV6-5 and J is TRBJ1-1; 8 bases map to TRBD1. The CDR3 extends over 15 amino acids. CDR1 is MNHEY and CDR2 is SVGAGI in the germline V gene. Losses at the gene ends were 6 bases for V and 3 bases for J; bases not matched to a gene: 9. The CDR3 coding sequence is TGTGCCAGCAGGCGGACGCAGGGGGCGGACACTGAAGCTTTCTTT. Translated: CASRRTQGADTEAFF.

The chain is built from TRBV12-5 and TRBJ1-3; TRBD1 matches at 7 bases. The CDR3 is 18 residues long. V trimming: 0 bases; J trimming: 0 bases; junction bases outside the gene matches: 8. CDR1 is LGHNT, CDR2 FRNRAP, per germline. CDR3 residues: CASGLVRGRGISGNTIYF. DNA of the CDR3: TGTGCTAGTGGTTTGGTACGGGGCAGGGGGATCTCTGGAAACACCATATATTTT.

This clone is a singleton in its sample. The gene calls are TRBV19 and TRBJ1-1; the D is unclear. CDR3 length: 13 residues. V lost 6 bases and J lost 4, with 12 bases in between. The germline CDR1 and CDR2 sequences are LNHDA and SQIVND (reference sequence). The CDR3 coding sequence is TGTGCCAGTAGCCCACAATCGGGCACTGAAGCTTTCTTT. Its protein is CASSPQSGTEAFF. Filled out from reference TRBV19 and TRBJ1-1, the complete variable domain reads DGGITQSPKYLFRKEGQNVTLSCEQNLNHDAMYWYRQDPGQGLRLIYYSQIVNDFQKGDIAEGYSVSREKKESFPLTVTSAQKNPTAFYLCASSPQSGTEAFFGQGTRLTVV.

This clone was recorded a few times. The CDR3 loop is CASSLNTGRGHNSPLHF. The CDR3 DNA follows: TGTGCCAGCAGCTTGAATACTGGCAGGGGTCATAATTCACCCCTCCACTTT. V and J are TRBV5-4 and TRBJ1-6; D possibly corresponds to TRBD1 (6 bases). Trimming pared 1 base from V and 5 bases from J, leaving 16 bases between. Germline V gene sequence: CDR1 SGHNT, CDR2 YYREEE (reference sequence). CDR3 size: 17 residues.

The genes are TRBV6-1 and TRBJ2-7; possibly TRBD1 for D (5 bases). Germline values: CDR1 MNHNS, CDR2 SASEGT. This CDR3 comprises 12 residues. Trimming cost V 2 bases and J 4 bases, with 6 bases left between them. The CDR3 is CASSEQGYEQYF. CDR3 nucleotide sequence: TGTGCCAGCAGTGAACAGGGTTACGAGCAGTACTTC.

This clone has a single count. The chain is built from TRBV9 and TRBJ2-4; 16 nucleotides agree with TRBD2. After removal of 4 bases from V and 8 bases from J, the junction contained 6 bases not matched to a gene. Germline-derived CDR1 and CDR2 are SGDLS and YYNGEE. The CDR3 extends over 16 amino acids. The CDR3 region is CASSPGTSGREDIQYF. CDR3 sequence (DNA): TGTGCCAGCAGCCCTGGGACTAGCGGGAGGGAGGACATTCAGTACTTC.

V and J are TRBV9 and TRBJ2-1, with TRBD2 as a possible D gene (5 bases). Germline V gene data show CDR1 as SGDLS and CDR2 as YYNGEE. The CDR3 contains 13 residues. V lost 0 bases and J lost 11, with 12 bases in between. CDR3 sequence (DNA): TGTGCCAGCAGCGTAGGGACTCCCCCGCAGCAGTTCTTC. Protein sequence: CASSVGTPPQQFF. Full variable domain (missing parts from reference TRBV9 and TRBJ2-1): DSGVTQTPKHLITATGQRVTLRCSPRSGDLSVYWYQQSLDQGLQFLIQYYNGEERAKGNILERFSAQQFPDLHSELNLSSLELGDSALYFCASSVGTPPQQFFGPGTRLTVL.

The chain has TRBV7-9 and TRBJ2-1; D is possibly TRBD1 (6 bases). Trimming stripped 7 bases from V and 2 bases from J, with 18 bases between. This CDR3 comprises 16 residues. Germline V CDR1 and CDR2: SEHNR, FQNEAQ (reference sequence). The CDR3 is CASTPSGGAAYNEQFF. CDR3 DNA sequence: TGTGCCAGCACCCCGAGTGGGGGCGCAGCCTACAATGAGCAGTTCTTC.

The rearrangement joins TRBV5-1 to TRBJ2-2, with TRBD1 matching 8 bases. CDR1 is SGHRS and CDR2 is YFSETQ in the germline V gene. J gave up 8 bases and V 7 bases, and 13 bases lay outside the gene matches. CDR3 length equals 15 residues. The CDR3 region has the DNA TGCGCCAGCTGGACAGGGTTCCTCGGGGGAGGGGAGCTGTTTTTT. Its translation: CASWTGFLGGGELFF.

Here the CDR3 reads CASSLFTGDTEAFF. DNA for the CDR3: TGTGCCAGCAGCTTGTTCACAGGGGACACTGAAGCTTTCTTT. The rearrangement joins TRBV7-8 to TRBJ1-1; 7 bases line up with TRBD1. Germline assignment: CDR1 SGHVS and CDR2 FQNEAQ. The CDR3 is made up of 14 amino acids. The junction had 4 bases not matched to a gene; V was cut back by 3 bases and J by 3 bases.

The chain joins TRBV30 to TRBJ2-3; D gene uncertain. In germline, CDR1 is GTSNPN, CDR2 SVGIG (reference sequence). The CDR3 runs to 11 residues. V lost 3 bases, J lost 9 bases, and 10 bases lay in between. The CDR3 DNA is TGTGCCTGGAGATTTGGCACGACGCAGTATTTT. Translating it yields CAWRFGTTQYF.

The chain combines TRBV4-1 with TRBJ1-5; TRBD1 aligns across 7 bases. V trimming: 3 bases; J trimming: 4 bases; junction bases outside the gene matches: 6. The germline CDR1 and CDR2 sequences are MGHRA and YSYEKL. The CDR3 is made up of 15 amino acids. CDR3 DNA sequence: TGCGCCAGCAGCCATGAACAGGGGAAAAATCAGCCCCAGCATTTT. It specifies CASSHEQGKNQPQHF.

This clone occurred a few times. The V gene is TRBV19, the J gene TRBJ1-2; D uncertain. V lost 5 bases to trimming and J lost 0 bases, with 10 bases between them. In germline, CDR1 is LNHDA, CDR2 SQIVND (reference sequence). The CDR3 runs 14 residues. CDR3 coding DNA: TGTGCCAGTAGTGATGCGGGAGCTAACTATGGCTACACCTTC. As protein: CASSDAGANYGYTF.

Only one count was recorded for this clone. V and J are TRBV6-2 or TRBV6-3 and TRBJ2-2; 8 positions agree with TRBD1. The CDR3 totals 16 residues. Germline V lookup: CDR1 MNHEY, CDR2 SVGEGT. With 6 bases clipped from V and 7 bases from J, the junction kept 13 bases outside the gene matches. CDR3 DNA sequence: TGTGCCAGCAGCTCCCACGGACAGGGCCGGGACGGGGAGCTGTTTTTT. Its translation is CASSSHGQGRDGELFF.

This chain joins TRBV7-3 and TRBJ2-3; 9 bases agree with TRBD1. CDR1 SGHTA and CDR2 FQGTGA come from the germline V gene. The J segment lost 0 bases and the V segment lost 6 bases, leaving 4 bases of the junction unmatched. The CDR3 has 15 residues. CDR3 sequence (DNA): TGTGCCAGCAGAGCCGGGACAGGGAGCACAGATACGCAGTATTTT. It codes for CASRAGTGSTDTQYF.

V is TRBV7-8 and J is TRBJ2-7; D perhaps matches TRBD2 (5 bases). The CDR3 contains 12 residues. The germline V and J ends were trimmed by 5 bases and 6 bases, with 11 bases remaining between them. Germline values: CDR1 SGHVS, CDR2 FQNEAQ. The CDR3 nucleotides are TGTGCCAGCAGCCGGACTGGTACCGAGCAGTACTTC. This sequence encodes CASSRTGTEQYF.

This rearrangement joins TRBV10-3 to TRBJ2-3; a weak D match, TRBD2 (6 bases). Germline CDR1 is ENHRY and CDR2 is SYGVKD. This CDR3 comprises 14 residues. Trimming cost V 8 bases and J 2 bases, with 14 bases left between them. The CDR3 nucleotides read TGTGCCATCCGGGCGGGGAGCCCCACAGATACGCAGTATTTT. Amino acid sequence: CAIRAGSPTDTQYF.

About this clone: Additional DNA sequences in this sample encode the identical CDR3. This rearrangement joins TRBV5-6 to TRBJ1-1; no clear D gene. Germline V gene data show CDR1 as SGHDT and CDR2 as YYEEEE. The CDR3 covers 12 residues. Trimming took 2 bases from V and 1 from J, leaving 3 bases between them. As DNA, the CDR3 is TGTGCCAGCAGCTTCAGGAACACTGAAGCTTTCTTT. Protein sequence: CASSFRNTEAFF. The variable domain in full, completed from reference TRBV5-6 and TRBJ1-1, reads DAGVTQSPTHLIKTRGQQVTLRCSPKSGHDTVSWYQQALGQGPQFIFQYYEEEERQRGNFPDRFSGHQFPNYSSELNVNALLLGDSALYLCASSFRNTEAFFGQGTRLTVV.

V gene TRBV7-3 combines with J gene TRBJ2-5, with TRBD1 as a possible D gene (5 bases). Per germline, CDR1 SGHTA and CDR2 FQGTGA. CDR3 length equals 13 residues. V was cut by 5 bases and J by 5 bases, with 12 bases left in between. CDR3 loop: CASSTQKGETQYF. CDR3 in DNA: TGTGCCAGCAGCACTCAAAAGGGGGAGACCCAGTACTTC.